This T cell receptor beta chain was captured in a study of OX40 agonist ivuxolimab in advanced cancers. With 3 bases removed from V and 5 bases from J, the gap between germline ends came to 11 bases. This CDR3 spans 13 amino acids. The germline CDR1 and CDR2 sequences are LNHDA and SQIVND (reference sequence). Only in-frame clones appear in the TCRdb table, and some are missing; sequencing was by immunoSEQ multiplex PCR. This sample has roughly 100,000 clones, with under 95% found just once. The origin of this receptor is an adult with an advanced solid tumor such as melanoma, head and neck, liver or kidney cancer. The V and J genes are TRBV19 and TRBJ2-7; tentative D call: TRBD1 (5 bases). The sample was CD4+ or CD8+ T cells sorted from blood, taken in a trial of the OX40 agonist ivuxolimab. CDR3 coding DNA: TGTGCCAGTAGTATGGTCGGCAGGGACGAGCAGTACTTC. Amino acids: CASSMVGRDEQYF.